This T cell receptor (beta chain) appears in the sequencing data of a study of blood T cell repertoires in COVID-19. Study-wide background: Material from acute and convalescent COVID-19 was sourced from the United States, Italy and Spain. Sample material is recorded as cDNA or gDNA derived from T cells, B-cell-depleted T cells, or PBMCs.

Per the authors' pipeline: Nucleated cell number was recorded as an estimate derived from reference gene primer amplification. Produced via immunoSEQ multiplex PCR; TCRdb's table is partial and in-frame only. V and J calls and clone size are copied from that table; D and trimming were computed from the DNA. The sample has about 250,000 clones, 88% seen once. The CDR3 has 12 amino acids. Trimming shortened V by 1 base and J by 6 bases, and 4 bases separated the two germline ends. The sequenced sample was peripheral blood. The V and J genes are TRBV12-3 or TRBV12-4 and TRBJ1-5; D call uncertain. This sequence originates from a woman in her thirties or forties who had recovered from COVID-19. CDR3 in amino acids: CASSLVGQPQHF. CDR3 nucleotides: TGTGCCAGCAGTTTAGTCGGTCAGCCCCAGCATTTT.